This T cell receptor (beta chain) derives from a study of T cells in Graves' hyperthyroidism and ophthalmopathy. Study-wide results and limits: Most thyroid clonotypes expanded above 0.001 were also detected in blood.

Ophthalmopathy in the patients scored at least 3 on Clinical Activity Score and at least 4 on NOSPECS grade, lasting under 3 months. The CDR3 length is 13 residues. Germline CDR1 DFQATT, CDR2 SNEGSKA (reference sequence). V dropped 3 bases and J dropped 0 bases, with 8 bases sitting between them. This clonotype was counted at least ten times. Its antigen is currently unknown. Amplified TCR beta CDR3 regions came from RNA transcripts. A first-round RT-PCR of the TCR CDR3 used the HTBI primer set. TCRdb used MiXCR to reprocess the multiplex PCR reads, holding one entry per CDR3 protein. The data hold about 520,000 distinct CDR3 sequences, with approximately 25% observed a single time.

The clonotype comes from a woman between 25 and 40 years old with Graves' ophthalmopathy. Sequencing input: blood. V gene TRBV20-1 combines with J gene TRBJ1-1; D gene unclear. CDR3 amino acids: CSARRPLNTEAFF. For the CDR3, the DNA is TGCAGTGCTAGGAGGCCCCTGAACACTGAAGCTTTCTTT.